Below, one TCR beta chain is given with its context. The source of the sample is a study of blood T cell repertoires in COVID-19. Study in general: PBMCs, B-cell-depleted T cells, or T cells provided the cDNA or gDNA that made up the material.

Using immunoSEQ multiplex PCR, the repertoire was profiled, and TCRdb retains in-frame clones only, with some absent. The sample records roughly 100,000 clones, around 87% being singletons. Germline CDR1 and CDR2: LNHDA and SQIVND (reference sequence). The V segment lost 8 bases and the J segment 1 base; nucleotides outside the gene matches: 9. The CDR3 runs to 15 residues. This TCR was recovered from a man over 45 with active or convalescent COVID-19. The sequencing input was peripheral blood. The V call is TRBV19, the J call TRBJ2-3; 7 nucleotides align to TRBD1. CDR3 region: CASWGTGDGTDTQYF. CDR3 nucleotides: TGTGCCAGTTGGGGCACAGGGGATGGCACAGATACGCAGTATTTT.